Presented here are 8 T cell receptor beta chains from one specimen sequenced in a study of cytomegalovirus exposure and HLA in healthy donors. Only in-frame clones appear in the TCRdb table, and some are missing; sequencing was by immunoSEQ multiplex PCR. The table has roughly 330,000 clones, roughly nine tenths seen once. Source material: PBMCs. The receptors stem from a woman aged 25 to 39 in good health and CMV-seropositive.

The CDR3 loop reads CARKRELPHQPQHF. CDR3 DNA: TGCGCCCGAAAACGGGAGTTACCCCATCAGCCCCAGCATTTT. This chain joins TRBV10-1 and TRBJ1-5; D gene unclear. The germline CDR1 and CDR2 sequences are WNHNN and SYGVQD (reference sequence). This CDR3 region has 14 residues. V gave up 11 bases and J gave up 5 bases, with 19 bases separating them.

This clone has more than one count but fewer than ten. The chain has TRBV30 and TRBJ2-7; tentative D call: TRBD2 (6 bases). The CDR3 is made up of 12 amino acids. Germline V CDR1 and CDR2: GTSNPN, SVGIG (reference sequence). Deletions cut 3 bases from V and 4 bases from J, with 10 bases between. The CDR3 region has the DNA TGTGCCTGGAGGGGGGGACCTTACGAGCAGTACTTC. Its translation: CAWRGGPYEQYF.

The table lists this clone with a few counts. The rearrangement joins TRBV7-2 to TRBJ1-6; D gene uncertain. Germline V lookup: CDR1 SGHTA, CDR2 FQGNSA. V lost 4 bases and J 7 bases, leaving 17 bases between the germline ends. The CDR3 has 16 amino acids. The CDR3 is CASSSLLLNPNSPLHF. In DNA, the CDR3 is TGTGCCAGCAGCTCCCTTCTCCTTAACCCAAATTCACCCCTCCACTTT. Complete variable domain (other parts from reference TRBV7-2 and TRBJ1-6): GAGVSQSPSNKVTEKGKDVELRCDPISGHTALYWYRQSLGQGLEFLIYFQGNSAPDKSGLPSDRFSAERTGGSVSTLTIQRTQQEDSAVYLCASSSLLLNPNSPLHFGNGTRLTVT.

The chain couples TRBV7-7 to TRBJ2-1, with unresolved D. This CDR3 contains 15 residues. Germline V lookup: CDR1 SSHAT, CDR2 FNYEAQ (reference sequence). The V and J ends lost 1 base and 7 bases respectively, with 14 bases between them. The CDR3 DNA is TGTGCCAGCAGCTTAGGAGACGAGAGCTGGAATGAGCAGTTCTTC. This sequence encodes CASSLGDESWNEQFF.

This chain connects TRBV18 to TRBJ1-4; 10 bases match TRBD1. J gave up 7 bases and V 3 bases, and 2 bases lay outside the gene matches. Germline V gives CDR1 KGHSH, CDR2 LQKENI. CDR3 length: 14 residues. In DNA form, the CDR3 reads TGTGCCAGCTCACCTGGGACAGGGGCTGAAAAACTGTTTTTT. Its protein is CASSPGTGAEKLFF.

The V and J genes are TRBV28 and TRBJ2-2; perhaps D is TRBD1 or TRBD2 (5 bases each). The CDR3 has 14 residues. Germline CDR1 and CDR2: MDHEN and SYDVKM. V gave up 3 bases and J gave up 7 bases, with 12 bases separating them. CDR3 sequence (DNA): TGTGCCAGCAGTTTTCGGGGCTTCGGCGGGGAGCTGTTTTTT. Translated: CASSFRGFGGELFF.

This clone occurred once. The J gene is TRBJ1-2, the V gene TRBV29-1; D gene unclear. CDR1 is SQVTM, CDR2 ANQGSEA, per germline. Trimming removed 7 bases from V and 7 bases from J, with 19 bases in between. The CDR3 covers 13 residues. The CDR3 nucleotides are TGCAGCGCCCGTGAGGGCGCGAGTGGTGGCTACACCTTC. Translating gives CSAREGASGGYTF.

The chain has TRBV15 and TRBJ2-7; 7 nucleotides match TRBD1. Losses at the gene ends were 3 bases for V and 4 bases for J; bases not matched to a gene: 18. The CDR3 is 18 amino acids. Germline assignment: CDR1 LNHNV and CDR2 YYDKDF (reference sequence). CDR3 sequence (DNA): TGTGCCACCAGCAGCCAGACAGGGAGTATCTCCAATAGATACGAGCAGTACTTC. Residues: CATSSQTGSISNRYEQYF.